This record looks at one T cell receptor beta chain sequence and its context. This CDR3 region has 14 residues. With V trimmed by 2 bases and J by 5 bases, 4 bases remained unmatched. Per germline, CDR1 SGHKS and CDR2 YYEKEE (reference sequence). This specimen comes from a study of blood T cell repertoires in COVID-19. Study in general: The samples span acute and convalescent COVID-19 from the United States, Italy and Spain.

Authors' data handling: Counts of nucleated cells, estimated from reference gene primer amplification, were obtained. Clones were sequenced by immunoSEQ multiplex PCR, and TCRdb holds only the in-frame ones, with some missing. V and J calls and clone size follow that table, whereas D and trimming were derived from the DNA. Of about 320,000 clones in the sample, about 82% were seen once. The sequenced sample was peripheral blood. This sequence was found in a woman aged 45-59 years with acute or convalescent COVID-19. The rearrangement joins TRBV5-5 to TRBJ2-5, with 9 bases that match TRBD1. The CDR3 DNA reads TGTGCCAGCAGCTTACAGGGGGCGGAGGAGACCCAGTACTTC. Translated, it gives CASSLQGAEETQYF.